The 10 T cell receptor beta chains given below trace back to one sample, sequenced in a study of technical replicates of blood from a few donors. Method: immunoSEQ multiplex PCR; TCRdb's copy keeps in-frame clones and lacks some. The sample lists fewer than 70,000 clones; 70% to 90% were seen once. Sequenced sample: PBMCs. These receptors originate from a human donor in good health. Some clones in this sample may be carry-over from other donors' samples.

This clone was recorded only once. The rearrangement links TRBV6-1 to TRBJ1-2; 10 bases are a match to TRBD1. V lost 6 bases to trimming and J lost 4 bases; unmatched junction nucleotides: 8. This CDR3 is 15 amino acids long. In germline, CDR1 is MNHNS, CDR2 SASEGT. For the CDR3, the DNA is TGTGCCAGCAGCTCTGACAGGGGGCGAACCTATGGCTACACCTTC. This encodes CASSSDRGRTYGYTF.

The rearrangement uses TRBV30 and TRBJ1-2; no clear D. V dropped 1 base and J dropped 5 bases, with 11 bases sitting between them. The length of the CDR3 is 13 residues. Germline V lookup: CDR1 GTSNPN, CDR2 SVGIG (reference sequence). For the CDR3, the DNA is TGTGCCTGGAGTGGCAGCAGCGTTTATGGCTACACCTTC. As protein: CAWSGSSVYGYTF.

The rearrangement links TRBV4-3 to TRBJ1-2; D might be TRBD1 (6 bases). CDR1 and CDR2 from the germline V gene are LGHNA and YSLEER. The CDR3 spans 15 residues. Trimming stripped 4 bases from V and 8 bases from J, with 20 bases between. CDR3 in DNA: TGCGCCAGCAGCCCGACAGGCTACACATTAGAGGGCTACACCTTC. This gives the protein CASSPTGYTLEGYTF.

The rearrangement uses TRBV15 and TRBJ1-3; unclear D gene. This CDR3 has 15 residues. Germline assignment: CDR1 LNHNV and CDR2 YYDKDF (reference sequence). Trimming removed 0 bases at V and 1 base at J, with 7 bases between. CDR3 loop: CATSRDYSSGNTIYF. In DNA form, the CDR3 reads TGTGCCACCAGCAGAGATTACTCATCTGGAAACACCATATATTTT. Filled out from reference TRBV15 and TRBJ1-3, the complete variable domain reads DAMVIQNPRYQVTQFGKPVTLSCSQTLNHNVMYWYQQKSSQAPKLLFHYYDKDFNNEADTPDNFQSRRPNTSFCFLDIRSPGLGDTAMYLCATSRDYSSGNTIYFGEGSWLTVV.

The rearrangement joins TRBV19 to TRBJ2-1, with TRBD2 matching over 9 bases. After removal of 5 bases from V and 7 bases from J, the junction contained 12 bases not matched to a gene. The CDR3 has 16 amino acids. Germline lookup yields CDR1 LNHDA and CDR2 SQIVND (reference sequence). CDR3 sequence reads: CASSPRGGGAWNEQFF. CDR3 sequence (DNA): TGTGCCAGTAGTCCGCGTGGCGGGGGGGCCTGGAATGAGCAGTTCTTC.

This chain joins TRBV6-1 and TRBJ1-4, with 7 bases that match TRBD1. Per germline, CDR1 MNHNS and CDR2 SASEGT. This CDR3 spans 14 amino acids. V lost 2 bases and J lost 7; bases outside the gene matches: 4. Here the CDR3 reads CASSEPGQSEKLFF. The CDR3, as DNA: TGTGCCAGCAGTGAACCGGGACAGAGTGAAAAACTGTTTTTT.

The chain is built from TRBV10-3 and TRBJ1-1; tentatively, D is TRBD1 (5 bases). Trimming left V 5 bases short and J 7 bases short, with 11 bases between. Looked up from germline, CDR1 is ENHRY and CDR2 is SYGVKD. CDR3 length equals 12 residues. DNA for the CDR3: TGTGCCATCAGTCCGCAGGGCATTGAAGCTTTCTTT. Translated, it gives CAISPQGIEAFF.

The chain joins TRBV6-6 to TRBJ1-1, with D perhaps matching TRBD1 (6 bases). V was pared by 4 bases and J by 1 base, with 16 bases between. The CDR3 is 16 residues long. Per the germline V gene, CDR1 is MNHNY and CDR2 is SVGAGI (reference sequence). CDR3 residues: CASSSGSQGKNTEAFF. The CDR3 DNA follows: TGTGCCAGCAGTTCCGGTTCGCAGGGGAAGAACACTGAAGCTTTCTTT.

The chain employs TRBV19 and TRBJ1-5; D unclear. Germline V gene sequence: CDR1 LNHDA, CDR2 SQIVND (reference sequence). This CDR3 region has 16 residues. V dropped 3 bases and J dropped 5 bases, with 17 bases sitting between them. The CDR3 is CASSIASESGYQPQHF. CDR3 nucleotides: TGTGCCAGTAGTATTGCGTCCGAGTCAGGCTATCAGCCCCAGCATTTT. The full variable domain, in which reference TRBV19 and TRBJ1-5 provide the parts outside the CDR3, is DGGITQSPKYLFRKEGQNVTLSCEQNLNHDAMYWYRQDPGQGLRLIYYSQIVNDFQKGDIAEGYSVSREKKESFPLTVTSAQKNPTAFYLCASSIASESGYQPQHFGDGTRLSIL.

This clone has only a few counts. This rearrangement joins TRBV5-8 to TRBJ1-4; D is perhaps TRBD1 (5 bases). The germline CDR1 and CDR2 sequences are SGHTS and YDEGEE. V was cut by 1 base and J by 5 bases, with 12 bases left in between. CDR3 length: 15 amino acids. The CDR3 loop reads CASSLMTAQNEKLFF. The CDR3 DNA follows: TGTGCCAGCAGCTTGATGACAGCCCAAAATGAAAAACTGTTTTTT.